This T cell receptor beta chain was captured in a study of cytomegalovirus exposure and HLA in healthy donors. Regarding this clone: Antigen unknown.

Among the roughly 120 subjects of the validation cohort, separate from the 666-subject first cohort, were the donors. Trimming stripped 6 bases from V and 4 bases from J, with 9 bases between. The CDR3 covers 13 residues. The V gene's germline CDR1 is SGHTA and CDR2 FQGTGA. Produced via immunoSEQ multiplex PCR; TCRdb's table is partial and in-frame only. In the table there are 90,000 to 120,000 clones, approximately 86% of which are singletons. Study-wide points: Three chains linked to CMV were shown in vitro to be specific for CMV antigens. Some TCR beta chains (around 180 of them) were listed as cytomegalovirus-associated. Subsequent analysis of the approximately 110 validation repertoires found a tendency for first-cohort TCR clusters to co-occur.

The chain combines TRBV7-3 with TRBJ2-2; a weak D match, TRBD1 (5 bases). The sample taken for sequencing was PBMCs. This TCR came from a woman aged 18-29 years in good health and CMV-seronegative. CDR3: CASRGVGTGELFF. DNA of the CDR3: TGTGCCAGCAGAGGGGTGGGCACCGGGGAGCTGTTTTTT.